Detailed here is one T cell receptor (beta chain). The germline V gene encodes CDR1 SGHRS and CDR2 YFSETQ. V was clipped by 6 bases and J by 5 bases, with 18 bases between them. CDR3 length equals 14 residues. TCRdb's table, derived via immunoSEQ multiplex PCR, lists solely in-frame clones and lacks some. Of around 50,000 clones in the sample, around 93% are singletons; the top ten hold around 15%. The sample comes from a study of Tregs in tolerant kidney transplant recipients. Related graft donors supplied nonmyeloablative bone marrow transplants, and mixed chimerism was transient. The chain is built from TRBV5-1 and TRBJ2-7; possible D gene TRBD2, 5 bases. This clonotype was obtained from a human patient who received a combined kidney and bone marrow transplant. Some T cells may originate from the graft donor. Sequenced material: CD8+ T cells from blood (PBMCs), taken 24 months after the transplant. The CDR3 coding sequence is TGCGCCAGCAATACTGACTACCCTACCGACGAGCAGTACTTC. This gives the protein CASNTDYPTDEQYF.